These T cell receptor beta chains were read from a single sample in a study of blood T cell repertoires in COVID-19. TCRdb's table, derived via immunoSEQ multiplex PCR, lists solely in-frame clones and lacks some. The sample shows fewer than 200,000 clones, 70% to 85% of them seen only once. Sequenced input: peripheral blood. These receptors were obtained from a man aged 60-69 years who had recovered from COVID-19. Both conserved end residues are part of each CDR3. D genes are given only for firm matches. Size values are once, few and many counts, or a class for expanded clones, and some rows have none.

>TRBV6-5|-|-|TRBJ2-7
TGTGCCAGCAGTTACTCCAGGGTCCCCACCTACGAGCAGTACTTC
CASSYSRVPTYEQYF
>TRBV4-3|-|-|TRBJ2-7
TGCGCCAGCAGCCAAGATAGATCAGGGGCAGGGTACGAGCAGTACTTC
CASSQDRSGAGYEQYF
>TRBV2|-|-|TRBJ2-7
TGTGCCAGCTTTAAGGGCCTTAGGGGCTACGAGCAGTACTTC
CASFKGLRGYEQYF
>TRBV15|-|-|TRBJ1-5
TGTGCCACCAGCAGAGATCATGTCAGAAATCAGCCCCAGCATTTT
CATSRDHVRNQPQHF
>TRBV10-1|-|-|TRBJ1-5
TGCGCCAGCAGTGAGTCTAGGGGCCCTCAGCCCCAGCATTTT
CASSESRGPQPQHF
>TRBV5-4|TRBD2|once|TRBJ2-5
TGTGCCAGCACCCCACCGGGACTAATTGAGACCCAGTACTTC
CASTPPGLIETQYF
>TRBV10-3|TRBD2|-|TRBJ2-1
TGTGCCATCAGGGACGGACTAGCGGAATACAATGAGCAGTTCTTC
CAIRDGLAEYNEQFF
>TRBV3-1/TRBV3-2|-|-|TRBJ1-1
TGTGCCAGCAGCTCACTTGCCCTGAGAGCTGAAGCTTTCTTT
CASSSLALRAEAFF
>TRBV4-1|TRBD1|few|TRBJ2-5
TGCGCCAGCAGCCTTCGCTTGACAGGGCAAGAGACCCAGTACTTC
CASSLRLTGQETQYF
>TRBV5-6|TRBD1|-|TRBJ2-1
TGTGCCAGCAGCCCGGGGACAGGGGTTCGCAATGAGCAGTTCTTC
CASSPGTGVRNEQFF
>TRBV5-1|-|-|TRBJ2-7
TGCGCCAGCAGCCCTACCAACCAGGGCTACGAGCAGTACTTC
CASSPTNQGYEQYF
>TRBV6-5|-|-|TRBJ1-1
TGTGCCAGCAGCGCCACTAGAACGAACACTGAAGCTTTCTTT
CASSATRTNTEAFF
>TRBV20-1|-|-|TRBJ2-1
TGCAGTGCTAGTGATACCGGGGATGAGCAGTTCTTC
CSASDTGDEQFF
>TRBV29-1|TRBD1|once|TRBJ1-6
TGCAGCGTTCAAGGACAGGGGAATTCACCCCTCCACTTT
CSVQGQGNSPLHF
>TRBV6-6|TRBD1|-|TRBJ2-5
TGTGCCAGCAGTTACTCGCTTACAGGGGATCAAGAGACCCAGTACTTC
CASSYSLTGDQETQYF
>TRBV5-4|TRBD1|-|TRBJ1-2
TGTGCCAGCAGCTTGGAAGGGGGCGTCTATGGCTACACCTTC
CASSLEGGVYGYTF
>TRBV14|-|-|TRBJ2-5
TGTGCCAGCAGCCTCGGAGAGACCCAGTACTTC
CASSLGETQYF
>TRBV9|-|-|TRBJ2-3
TGTGCCAGCAGCGTAGGGGTGGGGAGTAGCACAGATACGCAGTATTTT
CASSVGVGSSTDTQYF
>TRBV29-1|-|-|TRBJ2-6
TGCAGCGTTGCCCCCAGTATGGGGGCCAACGTCCTGACTTTC
CSVAPSMGANVLTF
>TRBV19|-|-|TRBJ2-7
TGTGCCAGTAGTATAGATCACGGACTTTACGAGCAGTACTTC
CASSIDHGLYEQYF
>TRBV10-2|TRBD2|-|TRBJ2-1
TGCGCCAGCAGTGAAACTAGCGGGGTAAATGAGCAGTTCTTC
CASSETSGVNEQFF
>TRBV30|TRBD1|-|TRBJ1-4
TGTGCCTGGAGTGTACGCCAGGGGGTGGGAGAAAAACTGTTTTTT
CAWSVRQGVGEKLFF
>TRBV27|TRBD1|-|TRBJ2-4
TGTGCCAGCAGTCCTCTTGTGGGACAGGGGGCCCATAAAAACATTCAGTACTTC
CASSPLVGQGAHKNIQYF
>TRBV3-1/TRBV3-2|TRBD2|-|TRBJ2-5
TGTGCCAGCAGCCAAGACCCCGGTTGGATAGCGGGGGAACACGAGTCAGAGACCCAGTACTTC
CASSQDPGWIAGEHESETQYF
>TRBV7-3|-|-|TRBJ2-2
TGTGCCAGCAGCTTTACCCCGGGGGGGGAGCTGTTTTTT
CASSFTPGGELFF
>TRBV14|TRBD1|-|TRBJ1-6
TGTGCCAGCAGCCAGGCAGGGGGCCCTTCACCCCTCCACTTT
CASSQAGGPSPLHF
>TRBV19|TRBD1|-|TRBJ1-1
TGTGCCAGTAGTCCCGGGGACAGGGGCACGACTGAAGCTTTCTTT
CASSPGDRGTTEAFF